This record looks at one T cell receptor (beta chain) sequence and its context. Per the germline V gene, CDR1 is SGHTA and CDR2 is FQGNSA. The CDR3 is 14 residues long. Trimming cost V 8 bases and J 5 bases, with 16 bases left between them. The sample originates from a study of T-cell memory formation after mild COVID-19. TCRdb redid the calling of the 5' RACE reads with MiXCR, one entry per CDR3 protein. The sample includes hundreds of thousands of distinct CDR3 sequences, around 15% of them seen just once. The chain links TRBV7-2 to TRBJ2-1; D gene uncertain. The sample consisted of PBMCs or a T cell subset sorted from them (not recorded which). The sequence was obtained from a young man who had mild COVID-19 (a few samples of this study predate the infection). Cell type and time point are not known. CDR3 sequence reads: CASRELGLNNEQFF. As DNA, the CDR3 is TGTGCCAGCCGCGAACTCGGGCTCAACAATGAGCAGTTCTTC.